This TCR beta chain appears in the sequencing data of a study of early T cells in non-severe SARS-CoV-2 infection. Study-wide context: Chains were not paired, and sequencing was done on bulk RNA from unsorted whole blood.

Each CDR3 protein is one row after TCRdb ran MiXCR on the 5' RACE reads. The table includes 75,000 to 100,000 distinct CDR3 sequences, roughly 17% detected once. With 7 bases removed from V and 7 bases from J, the gap between germline ends came to 4 bases. CDR1 is MGHDK, CDR2 SYGVNS, per germline. CDR3 length: 10 residues. The sequenced sample consisted of whole blood. The clonotype was recovered from an adult who was a healthcare worker with PCR-confirmed SARS-CoV-2 infection or an uninfected control (not recorded which). The gene calls are TRBV25-1 and TRBJ2-2; D is uncertain. The CDR3, as DNA: TGTGCCAGCAAGGACGGGGAGCTGTTTTTT. Translating it yields CASKDGELFF.